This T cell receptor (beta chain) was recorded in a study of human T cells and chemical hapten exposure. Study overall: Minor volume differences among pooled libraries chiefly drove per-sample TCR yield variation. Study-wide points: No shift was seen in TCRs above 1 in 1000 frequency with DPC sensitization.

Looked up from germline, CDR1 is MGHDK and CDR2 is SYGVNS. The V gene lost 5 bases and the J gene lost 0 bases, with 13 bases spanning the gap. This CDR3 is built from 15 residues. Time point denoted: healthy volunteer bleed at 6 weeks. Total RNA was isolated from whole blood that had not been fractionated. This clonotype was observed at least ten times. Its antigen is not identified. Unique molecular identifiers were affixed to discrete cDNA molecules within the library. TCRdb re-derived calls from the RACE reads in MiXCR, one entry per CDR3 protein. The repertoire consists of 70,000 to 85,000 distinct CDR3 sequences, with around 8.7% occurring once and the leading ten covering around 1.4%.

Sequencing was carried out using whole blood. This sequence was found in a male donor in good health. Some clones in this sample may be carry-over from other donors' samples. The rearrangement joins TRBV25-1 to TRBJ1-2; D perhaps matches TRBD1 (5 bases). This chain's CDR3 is CASSYQGPTNYGYTF. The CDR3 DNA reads TGTGCCAGCAGTTATCAGGGTCCCACTAACTATGGCTACACCTTC.